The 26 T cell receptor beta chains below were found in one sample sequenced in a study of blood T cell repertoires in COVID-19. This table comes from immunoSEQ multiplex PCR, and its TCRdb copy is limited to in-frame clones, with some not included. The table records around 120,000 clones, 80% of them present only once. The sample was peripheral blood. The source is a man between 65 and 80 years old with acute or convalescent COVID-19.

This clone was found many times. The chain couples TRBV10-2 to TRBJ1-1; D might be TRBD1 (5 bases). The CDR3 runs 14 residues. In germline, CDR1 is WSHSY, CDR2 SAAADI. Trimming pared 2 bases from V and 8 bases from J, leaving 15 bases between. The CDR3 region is CASSESGRGPEAFF. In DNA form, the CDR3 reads TGCGCCAGCAGTGAGAGCGGGAGGGGTCCCGAAGCTTTCTTT.

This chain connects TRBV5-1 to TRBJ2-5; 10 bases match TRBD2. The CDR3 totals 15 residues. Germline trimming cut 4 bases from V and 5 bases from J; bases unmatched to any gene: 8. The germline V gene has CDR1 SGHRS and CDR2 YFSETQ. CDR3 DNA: TGCGCCAGCAGCACCGGACCTAGCGGGGGCGAGACCCAGTACTTC. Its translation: CASSTGPSGGETQYF.

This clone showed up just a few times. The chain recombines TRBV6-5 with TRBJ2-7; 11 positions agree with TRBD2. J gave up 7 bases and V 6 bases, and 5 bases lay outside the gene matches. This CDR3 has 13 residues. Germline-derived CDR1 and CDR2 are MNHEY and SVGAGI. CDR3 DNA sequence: TGTGCCAGCAGGGGACTAGCGGTGAAAGAGCAGTACTTC. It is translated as CASRGLAVKEQYF.

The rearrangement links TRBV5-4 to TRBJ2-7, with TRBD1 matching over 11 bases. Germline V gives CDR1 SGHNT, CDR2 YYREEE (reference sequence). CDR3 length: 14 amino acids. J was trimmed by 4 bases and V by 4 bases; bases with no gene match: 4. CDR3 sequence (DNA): TGTGCCAGCAGCCCGGGACAGGGGGTTTACGAGCAGTACTTC. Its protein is CASSPGQGVYEQYF.

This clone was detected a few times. In DNA, the CDR3 is TGTGCCAGCTCACGGGGACAGGGGTCGGGCACTGAAGCTTTCTTT. It yields the protein CASSRGQGSGTEAFF. The V and J genes are TRBV18 and TRBJ1-1, with 10 positions matching TRBD1. The germline V gene has CDR1 KGHSH and CDR2 LQKENI. The CDR3 loop spans 15 amino acids. Germline trimming cut 4 bases from V and 4 bases from J; bases unmatched to any gene: 6.

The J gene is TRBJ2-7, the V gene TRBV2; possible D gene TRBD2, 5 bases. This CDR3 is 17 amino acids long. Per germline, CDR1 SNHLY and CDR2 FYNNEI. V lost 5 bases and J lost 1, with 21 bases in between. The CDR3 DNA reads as TGTGCCAGCAGTCCCCCGGAGGCGGGCCCACAGTCCTACGAGCAGTACTTC. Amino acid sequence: CASSPPEAGPQSYEQYF.

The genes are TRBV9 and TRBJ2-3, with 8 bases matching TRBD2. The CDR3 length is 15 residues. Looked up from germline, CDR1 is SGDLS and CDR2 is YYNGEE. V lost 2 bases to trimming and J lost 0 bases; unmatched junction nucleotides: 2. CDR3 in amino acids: CASSVGGGSTDTQYF. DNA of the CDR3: TGTGCCAGCAGCGTCGGGGGGGGCAGCACAGATACGCAGTATTTT.

The CDR3 DNA reads TGTGCCATCAGCACAGGGGGGCCAGAGACCCAGTACTTC. Translating gives CAISTGGPETQYF. V usage is TRBV10-3 and J usage is TRBJ2-5, with TRBD1 matching 8 bases. The CDR3 runs to 13 residues. Trimming at V came to 6 bases and at J to 4 bases, leaving 4 bases not matched to a gene. Germline V gene sequence: CDR1 ENHRY, CDR2 SYGVKD.

The CDR3 region is CASSLVGRGSEQYF. CDR3 bases: TGTGCCAGCAGCTTAGTGGGCAGGGGCTCCGAGCAGTACTTC. The J gene is TRBJ2-7, the V gene TRBV11-2; D might be TRBD1 (6 bases). This CDR3 is built from 14 residues. V lost 1 base, J lost 6 bases, and 13 bases lay in between. The germline V gene encodes CDR1 SGHAT and CDR2 FQNNGV.

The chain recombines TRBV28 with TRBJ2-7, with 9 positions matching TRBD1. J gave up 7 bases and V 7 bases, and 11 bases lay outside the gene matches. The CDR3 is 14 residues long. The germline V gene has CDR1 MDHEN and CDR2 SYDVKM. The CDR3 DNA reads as TGTGCCAGCAAGACAGGGGGACCCCTGGGGGAGCAGTACTTC. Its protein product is CASKTGGPLGEQYF.

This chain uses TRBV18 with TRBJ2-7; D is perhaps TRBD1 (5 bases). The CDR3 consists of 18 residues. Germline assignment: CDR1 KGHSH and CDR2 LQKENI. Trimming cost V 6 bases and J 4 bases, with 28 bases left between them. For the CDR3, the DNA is TGTGCCAGCTCTACCTACGGACAAACGCAGGGATCTTTGTACGAGCAGTACTTC. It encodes CASSTYGQTQGSLYEQYF.

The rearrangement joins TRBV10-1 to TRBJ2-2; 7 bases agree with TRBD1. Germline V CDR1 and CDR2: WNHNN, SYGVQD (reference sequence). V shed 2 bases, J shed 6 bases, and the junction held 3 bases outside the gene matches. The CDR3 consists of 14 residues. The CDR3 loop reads CASSEDDRAGELFF. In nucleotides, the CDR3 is TGCGCCAGCAGTGAGGATGACAGGGCCGGGGAGCTGTTTTTT.

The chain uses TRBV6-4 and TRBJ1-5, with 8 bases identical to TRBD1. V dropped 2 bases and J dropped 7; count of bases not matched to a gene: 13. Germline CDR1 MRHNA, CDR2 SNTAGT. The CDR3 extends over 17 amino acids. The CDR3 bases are TGTGCCAGCAGTGACACGGACAGGGAGGAACCTGAACAGCCCCAGCATTTT. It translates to CASSDTDREEPEQPQHF.

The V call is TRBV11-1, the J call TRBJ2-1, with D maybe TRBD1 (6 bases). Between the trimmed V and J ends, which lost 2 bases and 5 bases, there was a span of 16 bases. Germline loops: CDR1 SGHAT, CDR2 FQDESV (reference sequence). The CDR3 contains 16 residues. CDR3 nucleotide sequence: TGTGCCAGCAGCTTACCAGGGGCTCTGCCGGACAATGAGCAGTTCTTC. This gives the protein CASSLPGALPDNEQFF.

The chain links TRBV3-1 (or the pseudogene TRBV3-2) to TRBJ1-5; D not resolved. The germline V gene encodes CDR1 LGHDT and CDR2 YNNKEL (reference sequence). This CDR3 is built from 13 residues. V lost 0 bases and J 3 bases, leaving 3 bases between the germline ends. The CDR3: CASSQDNNQPQHF. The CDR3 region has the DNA TGTGCCAGCAGCCAAGATAACAATCAGCCCCAGCATTTT.

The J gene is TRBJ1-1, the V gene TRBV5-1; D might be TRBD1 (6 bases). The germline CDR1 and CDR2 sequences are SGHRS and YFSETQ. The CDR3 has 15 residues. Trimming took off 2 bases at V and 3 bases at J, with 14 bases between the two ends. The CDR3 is CASSLHGQPDTEAFF. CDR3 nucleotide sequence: TGCGCCAGCAGCTTACACGGACAGCCGGACACTGAAGCTTTCTTT.

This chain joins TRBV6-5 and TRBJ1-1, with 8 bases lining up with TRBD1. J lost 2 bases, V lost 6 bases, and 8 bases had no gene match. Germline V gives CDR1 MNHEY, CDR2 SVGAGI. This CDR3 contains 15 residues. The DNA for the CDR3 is TGTGCCAGCAGCCCCCCAGGGGGCAAAAACACTGAAGCTTTCTTT. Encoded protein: CASSPPGGKNTEAFF.

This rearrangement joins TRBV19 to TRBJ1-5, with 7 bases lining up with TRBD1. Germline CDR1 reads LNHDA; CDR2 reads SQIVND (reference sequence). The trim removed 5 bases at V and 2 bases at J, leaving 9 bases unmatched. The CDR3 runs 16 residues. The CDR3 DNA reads TGTGCCAGTAGTCGTCGGGACAGAGGAGGCAATCAGCCCCAGCATTTT. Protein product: CASSRRDRGGNQPQHF.

The chain's CDR3 is CASRAGTGGYEQYF. As DNA, the CDR3 is TGTGCCAGCAGAGCCGGGACAGGAGGCTACGAGCAGTACTTC. The chain joins TRBV5-5 to TRBJ2-7; TRBD1 matches 8 bases. The CDR3 loop spans 14 amino acids. CDR1 and CDR2 (germline): SGHKS, YYEKEE (reference sequence). J was trimmed by 3 bases and V by 5 bases; bases with no gene match: 7.

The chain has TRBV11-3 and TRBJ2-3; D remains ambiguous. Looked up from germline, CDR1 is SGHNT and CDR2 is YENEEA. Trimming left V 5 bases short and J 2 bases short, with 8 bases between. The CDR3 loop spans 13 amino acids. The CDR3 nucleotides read TGTGCCAGCAGCCGACTTCACACAGATACGCAGTATTTT. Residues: CASSRLHTDTQYF.

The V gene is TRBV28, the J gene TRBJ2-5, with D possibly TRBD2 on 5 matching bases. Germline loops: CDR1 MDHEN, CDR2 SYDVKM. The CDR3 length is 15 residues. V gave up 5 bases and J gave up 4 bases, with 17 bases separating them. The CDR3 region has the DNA TGTGCCAGCAGTCCCGGCGAGCGGAGAGGAGAGACCCAGTACTTC. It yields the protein CASSPGERRGETQYF.

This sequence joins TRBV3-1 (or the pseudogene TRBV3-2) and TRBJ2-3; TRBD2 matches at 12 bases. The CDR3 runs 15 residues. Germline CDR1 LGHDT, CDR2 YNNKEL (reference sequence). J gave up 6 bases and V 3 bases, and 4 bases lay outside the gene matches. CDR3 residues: CASSHLAGGLDTQYF. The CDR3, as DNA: TGTGCCAGCAGCCATCTAGCGGGGGGGCTGGATACGCAGTATTTT.

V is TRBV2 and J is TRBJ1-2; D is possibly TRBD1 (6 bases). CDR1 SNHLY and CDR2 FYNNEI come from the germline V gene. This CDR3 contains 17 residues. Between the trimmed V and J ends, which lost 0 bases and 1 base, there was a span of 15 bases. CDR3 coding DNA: TGTGCCAGCAGTGAAGCGCAGGGGACGGGGAGTAACTATGGCTACACCTTC. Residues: CASSEAQGTGSNYGYTF.

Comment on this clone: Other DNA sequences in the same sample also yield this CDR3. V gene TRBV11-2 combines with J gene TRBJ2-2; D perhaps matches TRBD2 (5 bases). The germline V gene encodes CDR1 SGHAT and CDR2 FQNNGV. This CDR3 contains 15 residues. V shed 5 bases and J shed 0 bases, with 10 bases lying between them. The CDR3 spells CASSQTGTNTGELFF. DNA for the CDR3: TGTGCCAGCAGCCAAACCGGGACGAACACCGGGGAGCTGTTTTTT. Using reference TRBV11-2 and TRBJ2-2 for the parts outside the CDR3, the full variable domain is EAGVAQSPRYKIIEKRQSVAFWCNPISGHATLYWYQQILGQGPKLLIQFQNNGVVDDSQLPKDRFSAERLKGVDSTLKIQPAKLEDSAVYLCASSQTGTNTGELFFGEGSRLTVL.

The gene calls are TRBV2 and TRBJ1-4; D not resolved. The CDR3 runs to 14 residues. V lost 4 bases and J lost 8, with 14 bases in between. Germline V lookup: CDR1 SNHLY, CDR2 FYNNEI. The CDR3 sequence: CASSGLGSGEKLFF. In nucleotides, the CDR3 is TGTGCCAGCAGTGGGCTGGGGTCGGGGGAAAAACTGTTTTTT.

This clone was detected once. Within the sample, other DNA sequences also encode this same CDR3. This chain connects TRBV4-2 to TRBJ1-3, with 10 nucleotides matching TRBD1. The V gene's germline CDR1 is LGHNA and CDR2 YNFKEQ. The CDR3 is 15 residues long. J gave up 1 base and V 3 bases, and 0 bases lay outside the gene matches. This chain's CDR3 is CASSQGQGSGNTIYF. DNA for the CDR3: TGTGCCAGCAGCCAGGGACAGGGGTCTGGAAACACCATATATTTT.